This T cell receptor beta chain was identified during a study of blood T cells in healthy people across ages. Regarding the study as a whole: Researchers report that TCR beta diversity correlated strongly with naive T cell percentage. Leaving the PBMCs unsorted stopped any conclusive comparison of naive versus antigen-experienced cells. Diversity figures based on one million T cells were deemed too low. Roughly linear declines in TCR beta diversity per million T cells occurred with age.

About this clonotype itself: Its antigen is currently unknown.

Primers used in a second PCR of roughly 6 to 12 cycles were a sample-barcoded 5' primer and a J-beta primer mix. MiXCR, run by TCRdb on the 5' RACE reads, gives a single entry per CDR3 protein. Found here are some 1.5 million distinct CDR3 sequences, approximately 30% of them singletons; the top ten hold about 8%. This sequence was found in a woman in her twenties or thirties in good health. Material: blood.

The CDR3 reads CSVAPRGDHYGYTF. In DNA form, the CDR3 reads TGCAGCGTTGCTCCCCGCGGAGATCACTATGGCTACACCTTC. The chain combines TRBV29-1 with TRBJ1-2; D gene ambiguous. V lost 4 bases to trimming and J lost 3 bases, with 15 bases between them. Germline CDR1 SQVTM, CDR2 ANQGSEA. This CDR3 region has 14 residues.